This entry lists 10 T cell receptor beta chains sequenced from one sample in a study of regulatory T cells in long-lasting Graves disease. To make TCR beta libraries, researchers used iRepertoire HTBI primers and Arm-PCR of CDR3 regions. TCRdb reprocessed the multiplex PCR reads via MiXCR and lists one record per CDR3 protein. The sample shows 400,000 to 500,000 distinct CDR3 sequences, 21% of them seen only once. Time point noted: persistent/refractory GD, antithyroid drugs over 5 years with positive TRAb. PBMCs were the source of the RNA used for TCR sequencing. The sequences come from peripheral blood mononuclear cells (PBMCs), collected when the disease was refractory, from a patient treated with antithyroid drugs. The source is a female donor with Graves disease.

This clonotype was picked up many times. This sequence joins TRBV10-3 and TRBJ1-2; D uncertain. The CDR3 runs to 13 residues. CDR1 ENHRY and CDR2 SYGVKD come from the germline V gene. Trimming pared 3 bases from V and 5 bases from J, leaving 10 bases between. CDR3 sequence (DNA): TGTGCCATCAGTGAAGATTCAGGTTATGGCTACACCTTC. This gives the protein CAISEDSGYGYTF.

This clonotype came up many times. The chain uses TRBV2 and TRBJ2-7; the D gene is possibly TRBD1 (6 bases). Trimming shortened V by 6 bases and J by 3 bases, and 18 bases separated the two germline ends. CDR1 is SNHLY and CDR2 is FYNNEI in the germline V gene. This CDR3 contains 15 residues. The CDR3 DNA is TGTGCCAGCAGCAGGGGCTGGGGAGCTATCTACGAGCAGTACTTC. The encoded protein is CASSRGWGAIYEQYF.

This clonotype has ten or more counts. The chain links TRBV15 to TRBJ1-5; TRBD1 matches 9 bases. Losses at the gene ends were 0 bases for V and 6 bases for J; bases not matched to a gene: 18. The CDR3 is made up of 20 amino acids. CDR1 LNHNV and CDR2 YYDKDF come from the germline V gene (reference sequence). The CDR3, as DNA: TGTGCCACCAGCAGAGATCCCCCGGACAGGGGCAGTGGTTACCGTCAGCCCCAGCATTTT. It specifies CATSRDPPDRGSGYRQPQHF.

The V gene is TRBV30, the J gene TRBJ1-5; 7 bases map to TRBD1. Germline V gene sequence: CDR1 GTSNPN, CDR2 SVGIG (reference sequence). V was clipped by 0 bases and J by 2 bases; unmatched bases: 1. This CDR3 has 14 residues. The CDR3 sequence: CAWSVGGGNQPQHF. For the CDR3, the DNA is TGTGCCTGGAGTGTAGGGGGCGGCAATCAGCCCCAGCATTTT.

Turning to this clonotype: Being one base from a much bigger clone, this may be a read error. This chain connects TRBV10-3 to TRBJ1-5; tentatively, D is TRBD1 (5 bases). Germline CDR1 and CDR2: ENHRY and SYGVKD. The CDR3 contains 14 residues. This chain's CDR3 is CATSESERGQPQHF. CDR3 in DNA: TGTGCCACCAGTGAGTCTGAGAGGGGCCAGCCCCAGCATTTT.

To note about this clonotype: This may stem from a read error, because a much larger clone lies one nucleotide away. The chain combines TRBV30 with TRBJ1-1, with 9 bases fitting TRBD1. The CDR3 has 15 residues. Germline V lookup: CDR1 GTSNPN, CDR2 SVGIG (reference sequence). DNA of the CDR3: TGTGCCTGGAGCGCCGGGACAGGGCCAACCACTGAAGCTTCCTTT. Its protein is CAWSAGTGPTTEASF.

In this sample, this clonotype turned up many times. The genes are TRBV11-3 and TRBJ2-7, with 10 bases identical to TRBD1. Trimming cost V 1 base and J 3 bases; bases outside gene matches: 3. This CDR3 is 15 amino acids long. CDR1 is SGHNT and CDR2 is YENEEA in the germline V gene. In DNA form, the CDR3 reads TGTGCCAGCAGCTTAGGGGACAGGGGAAACTACGAGCAGTACTTC. Its protein product is CASSLGDRGNYEQYF.

The chain joins TRBV15 to TRBJ2-5, with D maybe TRBD2 (6 bases). The V and J ends lost 7 bases and 4 bases respectively, with 19 bases between them. The CDR3 has 15 residues. Looked up from germline, CDR1 is LNHNV and CDR2 is YYDKDF (reference sequence). CDR3 sequence: CATTTLGVGGETQYF. CDR3 nucleotides: TGTGCCACCACCACCCTGGGGGTGGGAGGAGAGACCCAGTACTTC.

The chain employs TRBV25-1 and TRBJ2-2; 7 nucleotides line up with TRBD2. CDR1 MGHDK and CDR2 SYGVNS come from the germline V gene. The CDR3 is made up of 16 amino acids. V lost 3 bases, J lost 2 bases, and 6 bases stayed unmatched. The CDR3 reads CASSDSLADNTGELFF. The CDR3 DNA is TGTGCCAGCAGTGATAGTCTAGCGGACAACACCGGGGAGCTGTTTTTT.

This clonotype was seen a few times. The chain has TRBV10-3 and TRBJ2-7; possibly TRBD1 for D (6 bases). The V gene's germline CDR1 is ENHRY and CDR2 SYGVKD. The CDR3 has 16 residues. Trimming cost V 2 bases and J 3 bases, with 17 bases left between them. The CDR3 sequence is CAISEIPPGHGYEQYF. The CDR3 nucleotides are TGTGCCATCAGTGAGATACCCCCGGGACATGGCTACGAGCAGTACTTC.